Each of the 20 T cell receptor beta chains below was sequenced from the same sample in a study of blood T cell repertoires in COVID-19. Clones were read by immunoSEQ multiplex PCR, and TCRdb kept only the in-frame ones, dropping some. The table has about 380,000 clones, 85% seen once. Source material: peripheral blood. These receptor sequences come from a woman under 30 with acute or convalescent COVID-19.

Comments on this clone: The same CDR3 also results from other DNA sequences found in this sample. The chain links TRBV5-1 to TRBJ2-5; possible D gene TRBD2, 6 bases. This CDR3 has 14 residues. V was cut by 0 bases and J by 4 bases, with 10 bases left in between. Germline assignment: CDR1 SGHRS and CDR2 YFSETQ. In DNA, the CDR3 is TGCGCCAGCAGCTTGGGGCAGGGAGGAGAGACCCAGTACTTC. As protein: CASSLGQGGETQYF.

V and J are TRBV29-1 and TRBJ2-1; D gene uncertain. CDR1 is SQVTM and CDR2 is ANQGSEA in the germline V gene. This CDR3 contains 12 residues. V was shortened by 1 base and J by 8 bases, with 9 bases between the two germline ends. As DNA, the CDR3 is TGCAGCGTTGAAGGCAGACTCGATGAGCAGTTCTTC. Encoded protein: CSVEGRLDEQFF.

The chain joins TRBV11-2 to TRBJ2-5; D may be TRBD2 (6 bases). The germline V gene has CDR1 SGHAT and CDR2 FQNNGV. V lost 1 base, J lost 5 bases, and 11 bases lay in between. This CDR3 comprises 14 residues. CDR3 amino acids: CASSLAGVVETQYF. The CDR3 DNA is TGTGCCAGCAGCTTAGCGGGAGTGGTGGAGACCCAGTACTTC.

The chain is built from TRBV27 and TRBJ1-1; D is perhaps TRBD1 (5 bases). Germline loops: CDR1 MNHEY, CDR2 SMNVEV (reference sequence). The CDR3 extends over 16 amino acids. V lost 4 bases to trimming and J lost 1 base, with 16 bases between them. CDR3 amino acids: CASSSLRRGTNTEAFF. The CDR3 DNA reads TGTGCCAGCAGTTCCCTCCGGCGGGGGACGAACACTGAAGCTTTCTTT.

This clone was counted between two and nine times. The genes are TRBV12-3 or TRBV12-4 and TRBJ1-2, with a weak D call TRBD1 (6 bases). The CDR3 loop spans 13 amino acids. Deletions cut 3 bases from V and 8 bases from J, with 13 bases between. The CDR3 bases are TGTGCCAGCAGTTTGGGGGGGGCTGTGGGCTACACCTTC. It translates to CASSLGGAVGYTF.

J is TRBJ2-5 and V is TRBV6-6; D is uncertain. The germline V gene encodes CDR1 MNHNY and CDR2 SVGAGI (reference sequence). The CDR3 sequence is 12 residues long. The V gene lost 4 bases and the J gene lost 1 base, with 4 bases spanning the gap. The CDR3 nucleotides are TGTGCCAGCAGTTCCCTCCAAGAGACCCAGTACTTC. Translating it yields CASSSLQETQYF.

V usage is TRBV7-9 and J usage is TRBJ2-7; 9 nucleotides line up with TRBD2. Per germline, CDR1 SEHNR and CDR2 FQNEAQ (reference sequence). The trim removed 8 bases at V and 4 bases at J, leaving 21 bases unmatched. This CDR3 is 18 amino acids long. This chain's CDR3 is CASGGMQAVAGALYEQYF. The CDR3 DNA sequence: TGTGCCAGCGGCGGGATGCAGGCGGTAGCGGGAGCTTTATACGAGCAGTACTTC.

This clone was recorded once. The rearrangement links TRBV5-6 to TRBJ2-7; D is possibly TRBD1 (6 bases). V gave up 0 bases and J gave up 4 bases, with 17 bases separating them. Per germline, CDR1 SGHDT and CDR2 YYEEEE. This CDR3 is 16 amino acids long. This chain's CDR3 is CASSLGWGPERYEQYF. The CDR3 DNA sequence: TGTGCCAGCAGCTTGGGGTGGGGGCCTGAGCGATACGAGCAGTACTTC.

This chain links TRBV2 with TRBJ1-2; possibly TRBD1 for D (5 bases). The CDR3 sequence is 11 residues long. With 5 bases removed from V and 7 bases from J, the gap between germline ends came to 8 bases. Germline-derived CDR1 and CDR2 are SNHLY and FYNNEI. The CDR3 loop reads CASSPGFGYTF. CDR3 DNA sequence: TGTGCCAGCAGTCCAGGGTTTGGCTACACCTTC.

V gene TRBV15 combines with J gene TRBJ2-2; D gene uncertain. CDR3 length: 14 residues. The germline V and J ends were trimmed by 1 base and 6 bases, with 9 bases remaining between them. Germline CDR1 LNHNV, CDR2 YYDKDF (reference sequence). In DNA form, the CDR3 reads TGTGCCACCAGCAGAGTGCAAGCGTCCGGGGAGCTGTTTTTT. It is translated as CATSRVQASGELFF.

CDR3 residues: CATSDFRDSSYNEQFF. The CDR3 DNA sequence: TGTGCCACCAGTGATTTTCGGGACAGCTCCTACAATGAGCAGTTCTTC. The chain employs TRBV24-1 and TRBJ2-1; TRBD1 matches 7 bases. There are 16 residues in the CDR3. Trimming cost V 1 base and J 0 bases; bases outside gene matches: 2. CDR1 is KGHDR and CDR2 is SFDVKD in the germline V gene.

This sequence joins TRBV10-3 and TRBJ1-2; D may be TRBD1 (5 bases). This CDR3 contains 16 residues. Germline CDR1 and CDR2: ENHRY and SYGVKD. V was shortened by 0 bases and J by 0 bases, with 11 bases between the two germline ends. The CDR3 is CAISESGGRANYGYTF. DNA of the CDR3: TGTGCCATCAGTGAGTCGGGGGGACGAGCTAACTATGGCTACACCTTC.

The rearrangement links TRBV6-1 to TRBJ2-5; maybe TRBD1 (6 bases). The CDR3 has 16 amino acids. Trimming removed 4 bases at V and 5 bases at J, with 20 bases between. The germline V gene encodes CDR1 MNHNS and CDR2 SASEGT. CDR3 nucleotide sequence: TGTGCCAGCAGTGCAAGACCCCACAGGGAAGAGGAGACCCAGTACTTC. The encoded protein is CASSARPHREEETQYF.

The V call is TRBV19, the J call TRBJ1-2; a possible D gene is TRBD1 (6 bases). Trimming pared 6 bases from V and 8 bases from J, leaving 22 bases between. The CDR3 sequence is 15 residues long. Germline V gene sequence: CDR1 LNHDA, CDR2 SQIVND (reference sequence). The CDR3 loop reads CASSEVIQGSIGYTF. The CDR3 nucleotides read TGTGCCAGTAGCGAAGTCATACAGGGATCCATAGGCTACACCTTC.

The chain uses TRBV12-5 and TRBJ1-1, with D possibly being TRBD1 (6 bases). Trimming removed 4 bases from V and 5 bases from J, with 8 bases in between. The germline V gene has CDR1 LGHNT and CDR2 FRNRAP. The CDR3 spans 12 residues. The chain's CDR3 is CASGYRETEAFF. In nucleotides, the CDR3 is TGTGCTAGTGGTTACAGGGAAACTGAAGCTTTCTTT.

V usage is TRBV5-4 and J usage is TRBJ2-7, with D possibly TRBD2 on 6 matching bases. CDR1 and CDR2 (germline): SGHNT, YYREEE (reference sequence). The CDR3 contains 14 residues. V was cut by 1 base and J by 0 bases, with 8 bases left in between. In DNA form, the CDR3 reads TGTGCCAGCAGCTTGTGGGAGGCCTCCTACGAGCAGTACTTC. Its protein is CASSLWEASYEQYF.

The rearrangement joins TRBV9 to TRBJ1-5; TRBD1 aligns across 10 bases. The CDR3 has 15 residues. Germline CDR1 reads SGDLS; CDR2 reads YYNGEE. The V segment lost 4 bases and the J segment 4 bases; nucleotides outside the gene matches: 5. In DNA, the CDR3 is TGTGCCAGCAGCCCAGGGGGACAGGGGAATCAGCCCCAGCATTTT. Translation gives CASSPGGQGNQPQHF.

The chain has TRBV19 and TRBJ2-1; TRBD2 agrees at 9 bases. Germline V gives CDR1 LNHDA, CDR2 SQIVND (reference sequence). CDR3 length: 12 residues. The trim removed 11 bases at V and 8 bases at J, leaving 7 bases unmatched. The CDR3 bases are TGTGCCTCGCGGGAGGGCCTGGATGAGCAGTTCTTC. It codes for CASREGLDEQFF.

The rearrangement uses TRBV4-2 and TRBJ1-4, with D tentatively TRBD1 (5 bases). This CDR3 has 15 amino acids. CDR1 is LGHNA and CDR2 is YNFKEQ in the germline V gene. With 1 base removed from V and 8 bases from J, the gap between germline ends came to 14 bases. The CDR3 DNA reads as TGTGCCAGCAGCCAAGCCGAGGAGCGGGGGGAAAAACTGTTTTTT. As protein: CASSQAEERGEKLFF.

V usage is TRBV5-6 and J usage is TRBJ1-2, with 8 nucleotides matching TRBD1. This CDR3 has 14 residues. The germline V gene has CDR1 SGHDT and CDR2 YYEEEE. V shed 4 bases and J 0 bases; nucleotides not matched to a gene: 2. The CDR3 DNA reads as TGTGCCAGCAGCGTACAGGGGGCTAACTATGGCTACACCTTC. It is translated as CASSVQGANYGYTF.